One sample yielded the 28 T cell receptor beta chains listed below, sequenced in a study of T cell repertoires in cytomegalovirus infection. From the reads, TCRdb called clonotypes with MiXCR, one entry per CDR3 protein. The sample carries a few hundred thousand distinct CDR3 sequences, roughly 25% recorded once. These receptors' antigens are unknown. The sample in question was cultured PBMCs, obtained from culture after CMV antigen stimulation. The source is a human donor in good health (CMV status not recorded). Some clones in this sample may be carry-over from other donors' samples.

In this sample, this clonotype turned up many times. V usage is TRBV7-6 and J usage is TRBJ2-7, with 9 bases lining up with TRBD2. The trim removed 4 bases at V and 2 bases at J, leaving 3 bases unmatched. The CDR3 is made up of 14 amino acids. Germline V gives CDR1 SGHVS, CDR2 FNYEAQ. CDR3: CASSSGLAAYEQYF. The DNA of the CDR3 is TGTGCCAGCAGCTCGGGACTAGCAGCCTACGAGCAGTACTTC.

This clonotype was seen more than once but under ten times. This sequence joins TRBV27 and TRBJ1-1; D is uncertain. The germline gives CDR1 MNHEY, CDR2 SMNVEV (reference sequence). The germline V and J ends were trimmed by 7 bases and 4 bases, with 16 bases remaining between them. CDR3 length equals 14 residues. CDR3: CASNPAERSTEAFF. CDR3 nucleotides: TGTGCCAGCAATCCGGCTGAGAGGAGCACTGAAGCTTTCTTT.

In the case of this clonotype: A much larger clone lies one base from this, so it may be a read error. The V and J genes are TRBV7-9 and TRBJ2-1; weak D call: TRBD2 (5 bases). The CDR3 is 14 amino acids. In germline, CDR1 is SEHNR, CDR2 FQNEAQ (reference sequence). CDR3 amino acids: CTTLERLAYNEQFF. For the CDR3, the DNA is TGTACCACCTTAGAGCGGCTCGCCTACAATGAGCAGTTCTTC.

This chain joins TRBV4-1 and TRBJ2-1; perhaps TRBD2 as D (5 bases). Looked up from germline, CDR1 is MGHRA and CDR2 is YSYEKL. The CDR3 sequence is 16 residues long. Trimming took off 0 bases at V and 0 bases at J, with 9 bases between the two ends. This chain's CDR3 is CASSQEDRDSYNEQFF. CDR3 DNA sequence: TGCGCCAGCAGCCAAGAAGACCGGGACTCCTACAATGAGCAGTTCTTC.

This clonotype was recorded many times. The V gene is TRBV7-2, the J gene TRBJ2-5; TRBD1 is a possible D gene (5 bases). CDR3 length: 13 amino acids. Deletions cut 8 bases from V and 1 base from J, with 11 bases between. The germline gives CDR1 SGHTA, CDR2 FQGNSA. CDR3 residues: CASRQGSQETQYF. As DNA, the CDR3 is TGTGCCAGCCGCCAGGGCTCCCAAGAGACCCAGTACTTC.

Remarks on this clonotype: A read error may be the cause here, since a much bigger clone is one base away. The chain is built from TRBV7-3 and TRBJ2-1, with 7 bases identical to TRBD2. Germline CDR1 is SGHTA and CDR2 is FQGTGA. J was trimmed by 9 bases and V by 4 bases; bases with no gene match: 12. CDR3 length equals 15 residues. The CDR3 sequence: CASSSGLVGVGEQFF. The CDR3 DNA reads TGTGCCAGCAGCTCCGGACTAGTGGGAGTAGGTGAGCAGTTCTTC.

The CDR3 DNA is TGCGCCAGCAGCCCTCGACACACAACTAATGAAAAACTGTTTTTT. This translates into CASSPRHTTNEKLFF. The chain recombines TRBV4-1 with TRBJ1-4; no clear D gene. CDR3 length: 15 residues. The V gene lost 4 bases and the J gene lost 0 bases, with 9 bases spanning the gap. The germline gives CDR1 MGHRA, CDR2 YSYEKL.

This clonotype was detected ten times or more. The chain is built from TRBV28 and TRBJ2-7; 8 nucleotides agree with TRBD1. The CDR3 is 15 residues long. CDR1 is MDHEN and CDR2 is SYDVKM in the germline V gene. V dropped 4 bases and J dropped 0; count of bases not matched to a gene: 5. As DNA, the CDR3 is TGTGCCAGCAGTTCTGGACAGGGTAGCTCCTACGAGCAGTACTTC. Its translation: CASSSGQGSSYEQYF.

This clonotype appeared a single time. This chain joins TRBV9 and TRBJ1-1, with D hard to call. Germline lookup yields CDR1 SGDLS and CDR2 YYNGEE. Trimming pared 2 bases from V and 2 bases from J, leaving 7 bases between. CDR3 size: 13 residues. The CDR3, as DNA: TGTGCCAGCAGCGTGATAGGCAACACTGAAGCTTTCTTT. Translating it yields CASSVIGNTEAFF.

This CDR3 reads CALTDGGYGYTF. In nucleotides, the CDR3 is TGTGCCCTGACAGACGGGGGCTATGGCTACACCTTC. The chain joins TRBV10-3 to TRBJ1-2; a possible D gene is TRBD1 (5 bases). Trimming took 11 bases from V and 4 from J, leaving 14 bases between them. The CDR3 extends over 12 amino acids. Germline V gene sequence: CDR1 ENHRY, CDR2 SYGVKD.

Comments on this clonotype: A read error may account for a junction end that differs from germline. This rearrangement joins TRBV5-1 to TRBJ2-3; no clear D. Germline V gene data show CDR1 as SGHRS and CDR2 as YFSETQ. CDR3 length: 12 amino acids. The CDR3 DNA sequence: TGCGCCAGCAGCCGACGAACAGATACGGAGTATTTT. This sequence encodes CASSRRTDTEYF.

J is TRBJ1-5 and V is TRBV20-1; the match to TRBD1 covers 8 bases. CDR1 and CDR2 from the germline V gene are DFQATT and SNEGSKA (reference sequence). This CDR3 contains 14 residues. Unmatched junction bases numbered 3, after V lost 0 bases and J lost 5 bases. DNA for the CDR3: TGCAGTGCTAGAGAGGACAGGGTGGATCAGCCCCAGCATTTT. It encodes CSAREDRVDQPQHF.

The chain joins TRBV19 to TRBJ2-3; TRBD2 matches at 7 bases. CDR3 size: 13 residues. Germline V gene data show CDR1 as LNHDA and CDR2 as SQIVND (reference sequence). Trimming removed 7 bases from V and 3 bases from J; junction bases left unmatched: 4. The CDR3 DNA follows: TGTGCCAGTAAAACGGGAGGAACAGATACGCAGTATTTT. Its protein product is CASKTGGTDTQYF. Filled out from reference TRBV19 and TRBJ2-3, the complete variable domain reads DGGITQSPKYLFRKEGQNVTLSCEQNLNHDAMYWYRQDPGQGLRLIYYSQIVNDFQKGDIAEGYSVSREKKESFPLTVTSAQKNPTAFYLCASKTGGTDTQYFGPGTRLTVL.

The V and J genes are TRBV20-1 and TRBJ2-5; TRBD2 agrees at 8 bases. CDR1 and CDR2 (germline): DFQATT, SNEGSKA (reference sequence). The CDR3 sequence is 14 residues long. Trimming took 4 bases from V and 1 from J; bases not matched to a gene: 5. CDR3 nucleotide sequence: TGCAGTGCTAACCGGGAGGGTCTCCAAGAGACCCAGTACTTC. This translates into CSANREGLQETQYF.

The gene calls are TRBV19 and TRBJ2-1; D is unclear. With 3 bases removed from V and 9 bases from J, the gap between germline ends came to 6 bases. Germline V gene lookup returns CDR1 LNHDA and CDR2 SQIVND (reference sequence). The CDR3 runs 11 residues. The CDR3 protein is CASSIPAEQFF. The CDR3 DNA follows: TGTGCCAGTAGTATCCCAGCTGAGCAGTTCTTC.

The chain couples TRBV6-2 or TRBV6-3 to TRBJ2-5; TRBD2 aligns across 10 bases. V was clipped by 7 bases and J by 4 bases; unmatched bases: 3. Per the germline V gene, CDR1 is MNHEY and CDR2 is SVGEGT. The CDR3 extends over 13 amino acids. The CDR3 sequence: CASTLAGAETQYF. CDR3 nucleotide sequence: TGTGCCAGCACCCTAGCGGGAGCAGAGACCCAGTACTTC.

The genes are TRBV20-1 and TRBJ2-7; D is perhaps TRBD1 or TRBD2 (5 bases each). The CDR3 consists of 15 residues. V lost 0 bases and J lost 3, with 15 bases in between. From germline, CDR1 is DFQATT and CDR2 SNEGSKA (reference sequence). The CDR3 reads CSARDHPGRYYEQYF. CDR3 coding DNA: TGCAGTGCTAGAGATCATCCGGGACGGTACTACGAGCAGTACTTC.

The chain joins TRBV15 to TRBJ2-3; maybe TRBD1 (5 bases). Germline-derived CDR1 and CDR2 are LNHNV and YYDKDF (reference sequence). The CDR3 is made up of 16 amino acids. The V end lost 0 bases, the J end lost 6 bases, and 16 bases lay between the germline ends. The DNA of the CDR3 is TGTGCCACCAGCAGAGATCGGAGTGGCAGGGCTGATACGCAGTATTTT. Amino acid sequence: CATSRDRSGRADTQYF.

The chain recombines TRBV13 with TRBJ2-5; no clear D. The CDR3 covers 13 residues. Germline V gives CDR1 PRHDT, CDR2 FYEKMQ (reference sequence). V dropped 3 bases and J dropped 4 bases, with 9 bases sitting between them. The CDR3 bases are TGTGCCAGCAGCTTTTCCCTTGGAGAGACCCAGTACTTC. It yields the protein CASSFSLGETQYF.

This clonotype has a handful of counts. This chain connects TRBV2 to TRBJ2-1; no clear D gene. Germline lookup yields CDR1 SNHLY and CDR2 FYNNEI. V shed 5 bases and J shed 5 bases, with 4 bases lying between them. The CDR3 has 11 amino acids. The CDR3 sequence is CASSNHNEQFF. The CDR3 DNA follows: TGTGCCAGCAGTAACCACAATGAGCAGTTCTTC.

At least ten counts were recorded for this clonotype. The chain employs TRBV6-2 or TRBV6-3 and TRBJ1-2; possibly TRBD1 for D (5 bases). The germline V and J ends were trimmed by 0 bases and 7 bases, with 15 bases remaining between them. CDR1 and CDR2 from the germline V gene are MNHEY and SVGEGT. The length of the CDR3 is 15 residues. DNA of the CDR3: TGTGCCAGCAGTTACTCTGACAGAAGAATAATTGGCTACACCTTC. Encoded protein: CASSYSDRRIIGYTF.

This clonotype was detected only a few times. This rearrangement joins TRBV5-1 to TRBJ2-4; 9 nucleotides agree with TRBD1. V gave up 0 bases and J gave up 7 bases; unmatched junction bases: 8. The length of the CDR3 is 16 residues. Looked up from germline, CDR1 is SGHRS and CDR2 is YFSETQ. CDR3 bases: TGCGCCAGCAGCTTGGGGACAGGGGCTTTTAGGAACATTCAGTACTTC. It codes for CASSLGTGAFRNIQYF.

The V and J genes are TRBV27 and TRBJ2-1; 12 positions agree with TRBD2. Trimming took 5 bases from V and 1 from J; bases not matched to a gene: 12. This CDR3 region has 19 residues. The germline V gene has CDR1 MNHEY and CDR2 SMNVEV (reference sequence). In DNA form, the CDR3 reads TGTGCCAGCAGTCCTCCCAACATTGGACTAGCGGGATCCTACAATGAGCAGTTCTTC. It yields the protein CASSPPNIGLAGSYNEQFF.

This clonotype was detected many times. The CDR3 protein is CASSLRGAETQYF. The DNA of the CDR3 is TGTGCCAGCAGCTTACGAGGGGCAGAGACCCAGTACTTC. The rearrangement joins TRBV7-2 to TRBJ2-5; the D gene could be TRBD1 or TRBD2 (5 bases each). Germline lookup yields CDR1 SGHTA and CDR2 FQGNSA. V lost 2 bases and J lost 4, with 8 bases in between. The CDR3 length is 13 residues.

The chain joins TRBV7-9 to TRBJ1-3; 7 positions match TRBD1. Germline-derived CDR1 and CDR2 are SEHNR and FQNEAQ (reference sequence). Losses at the gene ends were 5 bases for V and 9 bases for J; bases not matched to a gene: 13. CDR3 size: 15 residues. CDR3 loop: CASSPGTAAAVTIYF. CDR3 sequence (DNA): TGTGCCAGCAGCCCCGGGACAGCGGCGGCCGTCACCATATATTTT.

V is TRBV25-1 and J is TRBJ2-2, with D maybe TRBD2 (5 bases). Trimming shortened V by 3 bases and J by 3 bases, and 11 bases separated the two germline ends. The CDR3 sequence is 15 residues long. The germline V gene encodes CDR1 MGHDK and CDR2 SYGVNS. CDR3 loop: CASSDTRGYTGELFF. Here the CDR3 DNA reads TGTGCCAGCAGTGATACTAGAGGGTACACCGGGGAGCTGTTTTTT.

This chain uses TRBV15 with TRBJ2-1; 13 positions match TRBD2. V lost 1 base to trimming and J lost 7 bases; unmatched junction nucleotides: 7. CDR3 size: 17 residues. Germline CDR1 reads LNHNV; CDR2 reads YYDKDF (reference sequence). CDR3 sequence (DNA): TGTGCCACCAGCAGAGGACCCGGGACTAGCGGGGAGAATGAGCAGTTCTTC. It codes for CATSRGPGTSGENEQFF.

This chain joins TRBV6-2 or TRBV6-3 and TRBJ2-3; 9 bases are a match to TRBD1. The germline V gene encodes CDR1 MNHEY and CDR2 SVGEGT. The trim removed 1 base at V and 9 bases at J, leaving 2 bases unmatched. This CDR3 spans 13 amino acids. The CDR3 loop is CASSYYGQGTQYF. The CDR3 bases are TGTGCCAGCAGTTACTACGGACAGGGGACGCAGTATTTT.